The table lists the clone carrying this TCR beta chain with many counts. Its specificity is unknown. Construction of the TCR beta libraries employed iRepertoire HTBI primers in conjunction with Arm-PCR of CDR3 regions. Each CDR3 protein is one row after TCRdb ran MiXCR on the multiplex PCR reads. The table records 400,000 to 500,000 distinct CDR3 sequences, around 17% of them present only once. The CDR3 length is 14 residues. Trimming took 6 bases from V and 1 from J, leaving 12 bases between them. This record belongs to a study of regulatory T cells in long-lasting Graves disease. The time point is: newly diagnosed GD, antithyroid drugs for less than 3 months. PBMC RNA served as the TCR library source. EDTA tubes were used for drawing about 9 milliliters of peripheral blood. Overall study results and limits: Peripheral blood was the sole material, not thyroid tissue. There was favoring of TRBV28, TRBJ1-2 and TRBJ2-5 in persistent disease.

These records were also assigned to another study, of T cells in Graves' hyperthyroidism and ophthalmopathy. As that report states: The TCR CDR3 first-round RT-PCR relied on the HTBI primer set.

The sequenced sample was peripheral blood mononuclear cells (PBMCs), obtained at new diagnosis, from a patient treated with antithyroid drugs. This chain joins TRBV12-3 or TRBV12-4 and TRBJ1-1; D might be TRBD1 (6 bases). This receptor was identified in a woman in her late teens or twenties with Graves disease. The CDR3 sequence is CASSRQVENTEAFF. CDR3 DNA sequence: TGTGCCAGCAGCCGACAGGTGGAGAACACTGAAGCTTTCTTT.